The next 8 T cell receptor beta chains were all read from a single sample in a study of shared clonotypes between healthy human individuals. Sequenced by immunoSEQ multiplex PCR; TCRdb stores in-frame clones only, minus some. The table lists roughly 1,100,000 clones, about 75% of them singletons. The sample taken for sequencing was memory CD4+ T cells sorted from blood. Subset described: CD45RA-negative fraction. These receptors came from a man younger than 35 in good health.

This clone has a handful of counts. CDR3 amino acids: CASSGRRGQDGYTF. In nucleotides, the CDR3 is TGTGCCAGCAGTGGCCGGAGGGGACAAGATGGCTACACCTTC. The chain is built from TRBV6-5 and TRBJ1-2; tentatively, D is TRBD1 (6 bases). Germline V gene lookup returns CDR1 MNHEY and CDR2 SVGAGI. The CDR3 has 14 amino acids. V lost 5 bases and J lost 6, with 16 bases in between.

This chain links TRBV6-6 with TRBJ1-6; TRBD1 is a possible D gene (5 bases). The CDR3 loop spans 15 amino acids. CDR1 is MNHNY and CDR2 is SVGAGI in the germline V gene (reference sequence). V dropped 2 bases and J dropped 8 bases, with 13 bases sitting between them. The CDR3 sequence: CASSYVQGSDSPLHF. The CDR3, as DNA: TGTGCCAGCAGTTACGTGCAGGGTAGCGATTCACCCCTCCACTTT.

There are a few counts of this clone. The chain links TRBV6-1 to TRBJ2-5; D call uncertain. The J call may be mistaken, given a closer DNA end match to TRBJ2-7. Germline V gene data show CDR1 as MNHNS and CDR2 as SASEGT. This CDR3 is built from 15 residues. CDR3 sequence: CASSSHYMVSYEQYF. The CDR3, as DNA: TGTGCCAGCAGTTCGCATTACATGGTCTCCTACGAGCAGTACTTC.

The chain links TRBV7-2 to TRBJ1-1, with D tentatively TRBD1 (5 bases). There are 15 residues in the CDR3. Between the trimmed V and J ends, which lost 0 bases and 6 bases, there was a span of 14 bases. Germline lookup yields CDR1 SGHTA and CDR2 FQGNSA. The CDR3 DNA is TGTGCCAGCAGCTTAGCGTGGGGCTTGCGGGCTGAAGCTTTCTTT. This sequence encodes CASSLAWGLRAEAFF.

V usage is TRBV5-4 and J usage is TRBJ2-1; unclear D gene. CDR1 is SGHNT, CDR2 YYREEE, per germline (reference sequence). The CDR3 spans 15 residues. The V and J ends lost 1 base and 0 bases respectively, with 8 bases between them. CDR3 DNA: TGTGCCAGCAGCTTGCTGAGTAGCTCCTACAATGAGCAGTTCTTC. This encodes CASSLLSSSYNEQFF.

The V call is TRBV10-2, the J call TRBJ2-7, with 9 bases fitting TRBD2. Per the germline V gene, CDR1 is WSHSY and CDR2 is SAAADI. The CDR3 runs 14 residues. V dropped 4 bases and J dropped 7; count of bases not matched to a gene: 8. In DNA form, the CDR3 reads TGCGCCAGCAGTGGTACTAGCGGGTTACGAGAGCAGTACTTC. It encodes CASSGTSGLREQYF.

This clone was seen a handful of times. The V gene is TRBV30, the J gene TRBJ1-1; tentatively, D is TRBD1 (5 bases). V lost 2 bases and J 9 bases, leaving 13 bases between the germline ends. Germline V gene data show CDR1 as GTSNPN and CDR2 as SVGIG (reference sequence). This CDR3 comprises 12 residues. CDR3 sequence reads: CAWSFGGFQAFF. Here the CDR3 DNA reads TGTGCCTGGAGTTTCGGGGGATTCCAAGCTTTCTTT.

On this clone: Distinct nucleotide sequences in the sample also encode this CDR3. The genes are TRBV30 and TRBJ1-1; a weak D match, TRBD1 (6 bases). CDR3 length: 13 amino acids. Trimming cost V 3 bases and J 3 bases, with 11 bases left between them. Germline V gene sequence: CDR1 GTSNPN, CDR2 SVGIG (reference sequence). CDR3 residues: CAWSANRDTEAFF. CDR3 in DNA: TGTGCCTGGAGCGCTAACAGGGACACTGAAGCTTTCTTT.